This is a list of T cell receptor beta chains from one sample in a study of cytomegalovirus exposure and HLA in healthy donors. The data were produced by immunoSEQ multiplex PCR, yet TCRdb's version contains in-frame clones alone and is incomplete. The sample records some 150,000 clones, 65% to 80% being singletons. Sequenced: PBMCs. Receptors were obtained from a woman under 40 in good health and CMV-seronegative. Both conserved end residues are part of each CDR3. The order of the fields is J gene, clone size, D gene, V gene, CDR3 protein, CDR3 DNA. The D gene is left open where the match is weak. Clone size is shown for a subset of rows, as once, few, many or a class of expanded clone.

j_gene: TRBJ1-1; abundance: .; d_gene: .; v_gene: TRBV6-1; CDR3aa: CASSELGDTEAFF; CDR3nt: TGTGCCAGCAGTGAATTGGGAGACACTGAAGCTTTCTTT
j_gene: TRBJ2-4; abundance: .; d_gene: TRBD1; v_gene: TRBV2; CDR3aa: CASIGQENIQYF; CDR3nt: TGTGCCAGCATTGGACAGGAAAACATTCAGTACTTC
j_gene: TRBJ1-4; abundance: .; d_gene: .; v_gene: TRBV2; CDR3aa: CASSEGGAGGELFF; CDR3nt: TGTGCCAGCAGTGAAGGAGGGGCGGGGGGCGAACTGTTTTTT
j_gene: TRBJ1-5; abundance: .; d_gene: .; v_gene: TRBV21-1; CDR3aa: CASSNHRGQGRVSNQPQHF; CDR3nt: TGTGCCAGCAGCAACCACCGGGGACAGGGAAGGGTTAGCAATCAGCCCCAGCATTTT
j_gene: TRBJ2-6; abundance: once; d_gene: TRBD2; v_gene: TRBV2; CDR3aa: CASSYSGGRSYSGANVLTF; CDR3nt: TGTGCCAGCAGTTATTCGGGAGGCAGGTCATACTCTGGGGCCAACGTCCTGACTTTC
j_gene: TRBJ2-1; abundance: .; d_gene: .; v_gene: TRBV28; CDR3aa: CASHDRGAQRNEQFF; CDR3nt: TGTGCCTCCCACGATCGGGGGGCCCAAAGGAATGAGCAGTTCTTC
j_gene: TRBJ1-2; abundance: .; d_gene: .; v_gene: TRBV5-5; CDR3aa: CASSGDSLYGYTF; CDR3nt: TGTGCCAGCAGCGGAGACAGCCTCTATGGCTACACCTTC
j_gene: TRBJ1-6; abundance: .; d_gene: TRBD1; v_gene: TRBV5-4; CDR3aa: CASSWDRDGSPLHF; CDR3nt: TGTGCCAGCAGCTGGGACAGGGACGGTTCACCCCTCCACTTT
j_gene: TRBJ2-5; abundance: .; d_gene: TRBD1; v_gene: TRBV2; CDR3aa: CASSEAAGGSRETQYF; CDR3nt: TGTGCCAGCAGTGAAGCGGCAGGGGGCTCACGGGAGACCCAGTACTTC
j_gene: TRBJ1-1; abundance: few; d_gene: .; v_gene: TRBV6-5; CDR3aa: CASSWDPRGTEAFF; CDR3nt: TGTGCCAGCAGCTGGGACCCTAGGGGGACTGAAGCTTTCTTT
j_gene: TRBJ2-5; abundance: .; d_gene: .; v_gene: TRBV25-1; CDR3aa: CASSEYRDSEQETQYF; CDR3nt: TGTGCCAGCAGTGAATACCGGGACTCGGAGCAAGAGACCCAGTACTTC
j_gene: TRBJ2-7; abundance: .; d_gene: TRBD2; v_gene: TRBV28; CDR3aa: CASSFWSGGGMGYEQYF; CDR3nt: TGTGCCAGCAGTTTTTGGTCGGGGGGGGGAATGGGCTACGAGCAGTACTTC
j_gene: TRBJ2-7; abundance: .; d_gene: TRBD2; v_gene: TRBV29-1; CDR3aa: CSVWVAGTSGRGREQYF; CDR3nt: TGCAGCGTTTGGGTGGCGGGGACTAGCGGGAGAGGAAGAGAGCAGTACTTC
j_gene: TRBJ2-2; abundance: .; d_gene: .; v_gene: TRBV7-3; CDR3aa: CASSLRGPNTGELFF; CDR3nt: TGTGCCAGCAGCTTAAGAGGTCCCAACACCGGGGAGCTGTTTTTT
j_gene: TRBJ1-2; abundance: .; d_gene: .; v_gene: TRBV5-6; CDR3aa: CASSLQDGYTF; CDR3nt: TGTGCCAGCAGCTTACAGGATGGCTACACCTTC
j_gene: TRBJ2-7; abundance: .; d_gene: TRBD2; v_gene: TRBV5-1; CDR3aa: CASSLGLAGWEQYF; CDR3nt: TGCGCCAGCAGCTTGGGGCTAGCGGGATGGGAGCAGTACTTC
j_gene: TRBJ1-2; abundance: .; d_gene: .; v_gene: TRBV7-8; CDR3aa: CASSLDGYGYTF; CDR3nt: TGTGCCAGCAGCTTAGACGGCTATGGCTACACCTTC
j_gene: TRBJ1-2; abundance: .; d_gene: .; v_gene: TRBV27; CDR3aa: CASSSLTSNYGYTF; CDR3nt: TGTGCCAGCAGTTCCCTGACATCTAACTATGGCTACACCTTC
j_gene: TRBJ2-3; abundance: few; d_gene: .; v_gene: TRBV5-6; CDR3aa: CASSFLTSTDTQYF; CDR3nt: TGTGCCAGCAGCTTTTTGACAAGCACAGATACGCAGTATTTT
j_gene: TRBJ2-7; abundance: .; d_gene: TRBD1; v_gene: TRBV28; CDR3aa: CASSPQRGHYEQYF; CDR3nt: TGTGCCAGCAGCCCTCAGAGGGGGCACTACGAGCAGTACTTC
j_gene: TRBJ2-7; abundance: .; d_gene: TRBD1; v_gene: TRBV10-1; CDR3aa: CASQEGTGTYEQYF; CDR3nt: TGCGCCAGCCAGGAGGGGACAGGAACCTACGAGCAGTACTTC
j_gene: TRBJ2-3; abundance: once; d_gene: TRBD2; v_gene: TRBV5-1; CDR3aa: CASGAGGGSDTQYF; CDR3nt: TGCGCCAGCGGAGCGGGGGGGGGATCAGATACGCAGTATTTT
j_gene: TRBJ2-7; abundance: .; d_gene: TRBD2; v_gene: TRBV10-1; CDR3aa: CASSPSGSIYEQYF; CDR3nt: TGCGCCAGCAGTCCTAGCGGGAGTATATACGAGCAGTACTTC
j_gene: TRBJ2-7; abundance: .; d_gene: TRBD2; v_gene: TRBV9; CDR3aa: CASSVATGTSLYEQYF; CDR3nt: TGTGCCAGCAGCGTAGCTACAGGGACTAGCCTCTACGAGCAGTACTTC
j_gene: TRBJ2-1; abundance: .; d_gene: .; v_gene: TRBV10-3; CDR3aa: CAIRGRDRYNEQFF; CDR3nt: TGTGCCATCCGCGGCCGGGATCGCTACAATGAGCAGTTCTTC
j_gene: TRBJ2-3; abundance: few; d_gene: TRBD2; v_gene: TRBV27; CDR3aa: CASSRAGGVDTQYF; CDR3nt: TGTGCCAGCAGTCGGGCGGGAGGGGTAGATACGCAGTATTTT
j_gene: TRBJ2-5; abundance: .; d_gene: TRBD2; v_gene: TRBV9; CDR3aa: CASSSASGLQETQYF; CDR3nt: TGTGCCAGCAGCTCGGCTAGCGGGTTACAAGAGACCCAGTACTTC
j_gene: TRBJ1-1; abundance: .; d_gene: TRBD1; v_gene: TRBV19; CDR3aa: CASTLPGQGLNTEAFF; CDR3nt: TGTGCCAGTACCCTCCCGGGACAGGGGCTGAACACTGAAGCTTTCTTT
j_gene: TRBJ1-2; abundance: few; d_gene: .; v_gene: TRBV2; CDR3aa: CASGYSDYGYTF; CDR3nt: TGTGCCAGCGGATACAGTGACTATGGCTACACCTTC
j_gene: TRBJ2-2; abundance: .; d_gene: TRBD2; v_gene: TRBV2; CDR3aa: CASKVSGGAGTGELFF; CDR3nt: TGTGCCAGCAAAGTTAGCGGGGGGGCAGGCACCGGGGAGCTGTTTTTT
j_gene: TRBJ2-1; abundance: .; d_gene: TRBD2; v_gene: TRBV5-1; CDR3aa: CASSPGGTSGSNEQFF; CDR3nt: TGCGCCAGCAGCCCCGGGGGGACTAGCGGGAGCAATGAGCAGTTCTTC
j_gene: TRBJ2-7; abundance: .; d_gene: TRBD1; v_gene: TRBV27; CDR3aa: CASSSPGTGTHEQYF; CDR3nt: TGTGCCAGCAGTTCCCCCGGGACAGGGACGCACGAGCAGTACTTC
j_gene: TRBJ1-2; abundance: medium-sized; d_gene: .; v_gene: TRBV2; CDR3aa: CASSDAGAGGYTF; CDR3nt: TGTGCCAGCAGTGACGCGGGGGCGGGAGGCTACACCTTC
j_gene: TRBJ2-3; abundance: once; d_gene: .; v_gene: TRBV7-3; CDR3aa: CASSSSAGSDTQYF; CDR3nt: TGTGCCAGCAGCTCTTCGGCAGGGTCCGATACGCAGTATTTT
j_gene: TRBJ1-2; abundance: .; d_gene: .; v_gene: TRBV30; CDR3aa: CAWSWGEGYTF; CDR3nt: TGTGCCTGGAGTTGGGGGGAAGGCTACACCTTC
j_gene: TRBJ2-3; abundance: .; d_gene: .; v_gene: TRBV2; CDR3aa: CASTDRDSRGTDTQYF; CDR3nt: TGTGCCAGTACTGACCGGGACTCCAGGGGCACAGATACGCAGTATTTT
j_gene: TRBJ1-6; abundance: .; d_gene: .; v_gene: TRBV7-2; CDR3aa: CASSLRSGGGNSPLHF; CDR3nt: TGTGCCAGCAGCTTAAGGTCGGGGGGGGGTAATTCACCCCTCCACTTT
j_gene: TRBJ1-5; abundance: .; d_gene: TRBD1; v_gene: TRBV28; CDR3aa: CASSLGGQGGYQPQHF; CDR3nt: TGTGCCAGCAGTTTGGGCGGACAGGGAGGTTATCAGCCCCAGCATTTT
j_gene: TRBJ2-1; abundance: few; d_gene: TRBD1; v_gene: TRBV12-5; CDR3aa: CASGLDFRQGSNEQFF; CDR3nt: TGTGCTAGTGGTTTAGATTTCCGACAGGGGAGCAATGAGCAGTTCTTC
j_gene: TRBJ2-1; abundance: .; d_gene: TRBD1; v_gene: TRBV6-5; CDR3aa: CASSRTGWGTDEQFF; CDR3nt: TGTGCCAGCAGTCGGACAGGGTGGGGGACCGATGAGCAGTTCTTC
j_gene: TRBJ2-7; abundance: few; d_gene: TRBD2; v_gene: TRBV4-2; CDR3aa: CASSQVQTGTSGKYEQYF; CDR3nt: TGTGCCAGCAGCCAAGTTCAGACCGGGACTAGCGGGAAATACGAGCAGTACTTC
j_gene: TRBJ2-7; abundance: .; d_gene: .; v_gene: TRBV11-2; CDR3aa: CASSPAAPNEQYF; CDR3nt: TGTGCCAGCAGCCCAGCGGCCCCCAACGAGCAGTACTTC
j_gene: TRBJ2-7; abundance: few; d_gene: TRBD2; v_gene: TRBV2; CDR3aa: CASTFGLAGIYEQYF; CDR3nt: TGTGCCAGCACCTTTGGACTAGCGGGAATCTACGAGCAGTACTTC
j_gene: TRBJ2-1; abundance: .; d_gene: TRBD1; v_gene: TRBV7-9; CDR3aa: CASSSRTGGQETSYNEQFF; CDR3nt: TGTGCCAGCAGCTCGAGGACAGGGGGTCAGGAAACCTCCTACAATGAGCAGTTCTTC
j_gene: TRBJ1-1; abundance: few; d_gene: .; v_gene: TRBV29-1; CDR3aa: CSVPGGRMNTEAFF; CDR3nt: TGCAGCGTCCCTGGCGGCCGTATGAACACTGAAGCTTTCTTT
j_gene: TRBJ2-3; abundance: .; d_gene: .; v_gene: TRBV5-1; CDR3aa: CASSIASPDTQYF; CDR3nt: TGCGCCAGCAGTATAGCCAGCCCAGATACGCAGTATTTT
j_gene: TRBJ2-1; abundance: .; d_gene: TRBD2; v_gene: TRBV5-8; CDR3aa: CASSLGLATYNEQFF; CDR3nt: TGTGCCAGCAGCTTGGGACTAGCGACGTACAATGAGCAGTTCTTC
j_gene: TRBJ1-2; abundance: .; d_gene: TRBD1; v_gene: TRBV30; CDR3aa: CAWSPPLGQGTNYGYTF; CDR3nt: TGTGCCTGGAGTCCACCGCTGGGACAGGGTACTAACTATGGCTACACCTTC
j_gene: TRBJ2-2; abundance: .; d_gene: TRBD2; v_gene: TRBV10-2; CDR3aa: CASTTAGVLSGELFF; CDR3nt: TGCGCCAGCACCACGGCGGGAGTTCTCTCCGGGGAGCTGTTTTTT
j_gene: TRBJ2-5; abundance: .; d_gene: TRBD2; v_gene: TRBV30; CDR3aa: CAWSVGAGETQYF; CDR3nt: TGTGCCTGGAGTGTAGGAGCGGGGGAGACCCAGTACTTC
j_gene: TRBJ1-1; abundance: .; d_gene: .; v_gene: TRBV6-5; CDR3aa: CASSSRVGTEAFF; CDR3nt: TGTGCCAGCAGTTCTCGGGTAGGCACTGAAGCTTTCTTT
j_gene: TRBJ2-7; abundance: few; d_gene: .; v_gene: TRBV19; CDR3aa: CASSIPRGWHEQYF; CDR3nt: TGTGCCAGTAGTATACCCCGTGGTTGGCACGAGCAGTACTTC
j_gene: TRBJ1-5; abundance: few; d_gene: TRBD1; v_gene: TRBV27; CDR3aa: CASRPQGERNQPQHF; CDR3nt: TGTGCCAGCAGACCCCAGGGGGAACGCAATCAGCCCCAGCATTTT
j_gene: TRBJ1-5; abundance: .; d_gene: .; v_gene: TRBV4-1; CDR3aa: CASSQDGGGSQPQHF; CDR3nt: TGCGCCAGCAGCCAAGATGGGGGGGGATCTCAGCCCCAGCATTTT
j_gene: TRBJ2-4; abundance: .; d_gene: TRBD1; v_gene: TRBV27; CDR3aa: CASSSRDSGNIQYF; CDR3nt: TGTGCCAGCAGTTCTAGGGACAGCGGAAACATTCAGTACTTC
j_gene: TRBJ1-1; abundance: .; d_gene: .; v_gene: TRBV23-1; CDR3aa: CASSQSQGPNTEAFF; CDR3nt: TGCGCCAGCAGTCAATCCCAGGGGCCGAACACTGAAGCTTTCTTT
j_gene: TRBJ2-2; abundance: once; d_gene: .; v_gene: TRBV5-1; CDR3aa: CASTLGLSGSNTGELFF; CDR3nt: TGCGCCAGCACGTTGGGTTTATCAGGTTCGAACACCGGGGAGCTGTTTTTT
j_gene: TRBJ2-5; abundance: .; d_gene: TRBD2; v_gene: TRBV10-3; CDR3aa: CAISSGGAGGAQYF; CDR3nt: TGTGCCATCAGTTCCGGTGGAGCGGGGGGGGCCCAGTACTTC
j_gene: TRBJ1-4; abundance: .; d_gene: .; v_gene: TRBV9; CDR3aa: CASSGDLGEKLFF; CDR3nt: TGTGCCTCAAGCGGGGATCTAGGTGAAAAACTGTTTTTT
j_gene: TRBJ2-1; abundance: .; d_gene: TRBD2; v_gene: TRBV19; CDR3aa: CASSGLAAPGVEQFF; CDR3nt: TGTGCCAGTAGTGGACTAGCGGCCCCAGGGGTTGAGCAGTTCTTC